Shown below are 9 T cell receptor beta chains from a single sample sequenced in a study of CXCR3-negative and CXCR3-positive naive CD8 T cells. With UMI labels, 5' RACE was used to prepare the TRB cDNA libraries. Using the 5' RACE reads, TCRdb records one entry per CDR3 protein without DNA. This table holds 46,000 or so distinct CDR3 sequences. The sequenced sample consisted of naive CXCR3- CD8+ T cells from blood. Indicated subset: CD45RO-CCR7+CD27+CD95- naive CD8+ T cells lacking CXCR3 (TNR3-). All receptors derive from a human donor in good health. Some clones in this sample may be carry-over from other donors' samples.

This sequence joins TRBV18 and TRBJ1-1. The CDR3 extends over 15 amino acids. Germline lookup yields CDR1 KGHSH and CDR2 LQKENI. The CDR3 sequence: CASSPPGGLNTEAFF. Together with reference TRBV18 and TRBJ1-1, the CDR3 gives the full variable domain: NAGVMQNPRHLVRRRGQEARLRCSPMKGHSHVYWYRQLPEEGLKFMVYLQKENIIDESGMPKERFSAEFPKEGPSILRIQQVVRGDSAAYFCASSPPGGLNTEAFFGQGTRLTVV.

This sequence joins TRBV12-3 or TRBV12-4 and TRBJ2-1; TCRdb reports TRBD1, a call that lacks DNA to check it against. This CDR3 has 13 amino acids. CDR3 in amino acids: CASRQAPYNEQFF.

V gene TRBV7-2 combines with J gene TRBJ2-1; TCRdb calls TRBD2, which cannot be checked without DNA. The CDR3 runs to 14 residues. Germline CDR1 is SGHTA and CDR2 is FQGNSA. CDR3 sequence reads: CASSLIATHNEQFF.

CDR3 sequence: CSAGGGTAPFTDTQYF. The chain carries TRBV29-1 and TRBJ2-3; with no DNA, the TCRdb D assignment of TRBD1 cannot be verified. There are 16 residues in the CDR3. Germline V gene data show CDR1 as SQVTM and CDR2 as ANQGSEA.

V gene TRBV30 combines with J gene TRBJ2-7. The germline CDR1 and CDR2 sequences are GTSNPN and SVGIG (reference sequence). This CDR3 is built from 11 residues. The chain's CDR3 is CACSVTYEQYF.

This sequence joins TRBV7-9 and TRBJ1-1. Germline lookup yields CDR1 SEHNR and CDR2 FQNEAQ (reference sequence). The CDR3 contains 14 residues. CDR3: CASSFFPMNTEAFF.

This chain links TRBV25-1 with TRBJ1-1; with no DNA, the TCRdb D assignment of TRBD1 cannot be verified. CDR1 and CDR2 from the germline V gene are MGHDK and SYGVNS. CDR3 length equals 12 residues. This CDR3 reads CASSETGIEAFF.

The CDR3 here is CASSGLKTGGEQPQHF. The chain links TRBV7-9 to TRBJ1-5; without DNA, the TCRdb call of TRBD1 cannot be checked. Germline V gene lookup returns CDR1 SEHNR and CDR2 FQNEAQ (reference sequence). The CDR3 runs to 16 residues.

The chain uses TRBV9 and TRBJ1-1; the D call from TCRdb, TRBD1, cannot be confirmed without DNA. The CDR3 has 16 residues. The germline CDR1 and CDR2 sequences are SGDLS and YYNGEE. CDR3 loop: CASSAEDRGAYTEAFF.